One and the same sample provided the 27 T cell receptor beta chains below, sequenced in a study of blood T cell repertoires in COVID-19. TCRdb keeps only in-frame clones here, not all; method: immunoSEQ multiplex PCR. The data show 310,000 or so clones, roughly 90% seen once. Sequencing was performed on PBMCs or T cells enriched from blood (not recorded which). These receptors all come from a woman aged 40 to 50 who had recovered from COVID-19.

The genes are TRBV4-3 and TRBJ1-4; D is possibly TRBD1 (5 bases). The V gene lost 0 bases and the J gene lost 8 bases, with 13 bases spanning the gap. Germline CDR1 and CDR2: LGHNA and YSLEER. The CDR3 loop spans 15 amino acids. CDR3 in amino acids: CASSQDSNRPEKLFF. CDR3 DNA: TGCGCCAGCAGCCAAGATTCGAACAGGCCCGAAAAACTGTTTTTT.

CDR3 in amino acids: CAGDRLSTNEKLFF. The CDR3 coding sequence is TGTGCCGGGGACAGACTATCAACTAATGAAAAACTGTTTTTT. The J gene is TRBJ1-4, the V gene TRBV2; 7 positions agree with TRBD1. Germline V CDR1 and CDR2: SNHLY, FYNNEI. This CDR3 is built from 14 residues. V trimming: 11 bases; J trimming: 0 bases; junction bases outside the gene matches: 6.

V gene TRBV30 combines with J gene TRBJ1-2, with D possibly TRBD1 on 5 matching bases. The length of the CDR3 is 14 residues. V was clipped by 0 bases and J by 4 bases, with 12 bases between them. Germline loops: CDR1 GTSNPN, CDR2 SVGIG (reference sequence). CDR3 residues: CAWSVRRDSYGYTF. The CDR3 DNA is TGTGCCTGGAGTGTACGACGGGACTCCTATGGCTACACCTTC.

The CDR3: CASSLMTGISGNTIYF. Here the CDR3 DNA reads TGTGCCAGCAGCCTGATGACAGGAATCTCTGGAAACACCATATATTTT. V is TRBV5-6 and J is TRBJ1-3; a weak D match, TRBD1 (6 bases). The CDR3 spans 16 residues. Trimming pared 4 bases from V and 0 bases from J, leaving 14 bases between. Looked up from germline, CDR1 is SGHDT and CDR2 is YYEEEE.

The rearrangement uses TRBV5-1 and TRBJ2-7; tentatively, D is TRBD2 (6 bases). Trimming stripped 0 bases from V and 1 base from J, with 20 bases between. From germline, CDR1 is SGHRS and CDR2 YFSETQ. CDR3 length: 18 residues. The CDR3 is CASSLAVSGGYRSYEQYF. For the CDR3, the DNA is TGCGCCAGCAGCTTGGCCGTCTCCGGAGGGTATAGGTCCTACGAGCAGTACTTC. The full variable domain, rest sourced from reference TRBV5-1 and TRBJ2-7, is KAGVTQTPRYLIKTRGQQVTLSCSPISGHRSVSWYQQTPGQGLQFLFEYFSETQRNKGNFPGRFSGRQFSNSRSEMNVSTLELGDSALYLCASSLAVSGGYRSYEQYFGPGTRLTVT.

The chain uses TRBV18 and TRBJ2-3, with 8 bases lining up with TRBD1. The germline CDR1 and CDR2 sequences are KGHSH and LQKENI. The J segment lost 6 bases and the V segment lost 5 bases, leaving 16 bases of the junction unmatched. The CDR3 covers 17 residues. The CDR3 here is CASSTGAGGRFYDTQYF. In nucleotides, the CDR3 is TGTGCCAGCTCAACCGGTGCAGGGGGCCGGTTCTATGATACGCAGTATTTT.

The chain joins TRBV28 to TRBJ2-1, with a tentative D call TRBD2 (7 bases). Germline V gene data show CDR1 as MDHEN and CDR2 as SYDVKM. Trimming removed 3 bases at V and 7 bases at J, with 10 bases between. CDR3 length: 13 residues. CDR3 sequence reads: CASSFGRGNEQFF. CDR3 DNA sequence: TGTGCCAGCAGTTTTGGGAGGGGGAATGAGCAGTTCTTC.

J is TRBJ1-2 and V is TRBV27; possible D gene TRBD1, 6 bases. Germline CDR1 reads MNHEY; CDR2 reads SMNVEV (reference sequence). The CDR3 sequence is 14 residues long. Deletions cut 2 bases from V and 3 bases from J, with 10 bases between. CDR3 nucleotide sequence: TGTGCCAGCAGTTTAAACAGGGTCGACTATGGCTACACCTTC. Its translation: CASSLNRVDYGYTF.

J is TRBJ2-2 and V is TRBV11-1, with a tentative D call TRBD1 (5 bases). This CDR3 is 14 amino acids long. Germline-derived CDR1 and CDR2 are SGHAT and FQDESV (reference sequence). V was cut by 5 bases and J by 7 bases, with 14 bases left in between. The CDR3 spells CASSRIQGHGELFF. The CDR3 DNA sequence: TGTGCCAGCAGCCGGATTCAGGGCCACGGGGAGCTGTTTTTT. Variable domain in full (rest from reference TRBV11-1 and TRBJ2-2): EAEVAQSPRYKITEKSQAVAFWCDPISGHATLYWYRQILGQGPELLVQFQDESVVDDSQLPKDRFSAERLKGVDSTLKIQPAELGDSAMYLCASSRIQGHGELFFGEGSRLTVL.

The V and J genes are TRBV28 and TRBJ2-5; D uncertain. Germline assignment: CDR1 MDHEN and CDR2 SYDVKM. The CDR3 runs 15 residues. Trimming took 6 bases from V and 2 from J, leaving 16 bases between them. CDR3 nucleotides: TGTGCCAGCAGCCTCAGAGGCAACACGCAAGAGACCCAGTACTTC. Translated, it gives CASSLRGNTQETQYF. Full variable domain (rest looked up from reference TRBV28 and TRBJ2-5): DVKVTQSSRYLVKRTGEKVFLECVQDMDHENMFWYRQDPGLGLRLIYFSYDVKMKEKGDIPEGYSVSREKKERFSLILESASTNQTSMYLCASSLRGNTQETQYFGPGTRLLVL.

This sequence joins TRBV4-3 and TRBJ1-4, with 8 bases aligning to TRBD1. Germline V gives CDR1 LGHNA, CDR2 YSLEER. There are 13 residues in the CDR3. V trimming: 6 bases; J trimming: 8 bases; junction bases outside the gene matches: 5. CDR3 region: CASRGQGGEKLFF. CDR3 nucleotide sequence: TGCGCCAGCAGAGGACAGGGCGGAGAAAAACTGTTTTTT.

This chain links TRBV5-1 with TRBJ1-2; 7 nucleotides align to TRBD1. CDR3 length: 13 residues. Per germline, CDR1 SGHRS and CDR2 YFSETQ. Losses at the gene ends were 4 bases for V and 7 bases for J; bases not matched to a gene: 7. CDR3 bases: TGCGCCAGCAGCCCTACAGGGGATTTTGGCTACACCTTC. Protein product: CASSPTGDFGYTF.

The chain uses TRBV11-3 and TRBJ2-1; 7 bases line up with TRBD2. In germline, CDR1 is SGHNT, CDR2 YENEEA. V was pared by 1 base and J by 5 bases, with 5 bases of the junction left unmatched. This CDR3 is 15 amino acids long. The CDR3 sequence: CASSLVLAANNEQFF. CDR3 sequence (DNA): TGTGCCAGCAGCTTAGTCCTAGCGGCCAACAATGAGCAGTTCTTC.

The chain combines TRBV25-1 with TRBJ2-7, with D perhaps TRBD1 (6 bases). The CDR3 totals 13 residues. The V gene lost 2 bases and the J gene lost 8 bases, with 13 bases spanning the gap. In germline, CDR1 is MGHDK, CDR2 SYGVNS. The CDR3 bases are TGTGCCAGCAGTGAACAGGGGTCTGTAAAGCAGTACTTC. Translating gives CASSEQGSVKQYF.

The CDR3 DNA reads as TGTGCCAGTAGTATGGCGCCTACGGGGGATCCGCAAGAGACCCAGTACTTC. It yields the protein CASSMAPTGDPQETQYF. The V call is TRBV19, the J call TRBJ2-5; a weak D match, TRBD2 (6 bases). V lost 3 bases and J lost 2, with 19 bases in between. This CDR3 has 17 residues. Per germline, CDR1 LNHDA and CDR2 SQIVND (reference sequence).

The V and J genes are TRBV2 and TRBJ1-4, with 9 bases that match TRBD1. CDR1 is SNHLY, CDR2 FYNNEI, per germline. V lost 7 bases, J lost 10 bases, and 7 bases stayed unmatched. The CDR3 loop spans 13 amino acids. CDR3 in amino acids: CASTWGGQGKLFF. DNA for the CDR3: TGTGCCAGCACCTGGGGGGGACAGGGAAAACTGTTTTTT.

This chain links TRBV12-5 with TRBJ2-5, with 13 bases matching TRBD2. CDR1 and CDR2 (germline): LGHNT, FRNRAP. Trimming took 3 bases from V and 5 from J; bases not matched to a gene: 9. CDR3 size: 17 residues. CDR3 in DNA: TGTGCTAGTGGTTTAGAAACTAGCGGGAGGGCCCGGGAGACCCAGTACTTC. Translation: CASGLETSGRARETQYF. Together with reference TRBV12-5 and TRBJ2-5, the CDR3 gives the full variable domain: DARVTQTPRHKVTEMGQEVTMRCQPILGHNTVFWYRQTMMQGLELLAYFRNRAPLDDSGMPKDRFSAEMPDATLATLKIQPSEPRDSAVYFCASGLETSGRARETQYFGPGTRLLVL.

The rearrangement links TRBV6-5 to TRBJ2-3, with 7 bases fitting TRBD2. Germline V gene sequence: CDR1 MNHEY, CDR2 SVGAGI. Trimming at V came to 6 bases and at J to 1 base, leaving 4 bases not matched to a gene. The CDR3 is 14 residues long. CDR3: CASRGAGRTDTQYF. Written as DNA, the CDR3 is TGTGCCAGCAGGGGAGCGGGACGCACAGATACGCAGTATTTT.

This clone is a singleton in its sample. V usage is TRBV24-1 and J usage is TRBJ2-1, with D perhaps TRBD1 (5 bases). Germline assignment: CDR1 KGHDR and CDR2 SFDVKD. This CDR3 contains 14 residues. Trimming cost V 8 bases and J 0 bases, with 10 bases left between them. CDR3: CATKGPGSYNEQFF. The CDR3 DNA is TGTGCCACCAAGGGGCCCGGCTCCTACAATGAGCAGTTCTTC.

This clone appeared a single time. The chain recombines TRBV7-8 with TRBJ2-1; 8 bases map to TRBD2. CDR3 length: 16 amino acids. CDR1 is SGHVS and CDR2 is FQNEAQ in the germline V gene. V shed 3 bases, J shed 6 bases, and the junction held 10 bases outside the gene matches. In DNA form, the CDR3 reads TGTGCCAGCAGCTTGGAGTGGACTAGCCTTCCCAATGAGCAGTTCTTC. Translating gives CASSLEWTSLPNEQFF.

The chain joins TRBV28 to TRBJ2-7; TRBD2 matches 9 bases. CDR1 MDHEN and CDR2 SYDVKM come from the germline V gene. The CDR3 runs to 17 residues. Trimming cost V 6 bases and J 2 bases; bases outside gene matches: 14. CDR3 sequence reads: CASSRERGELLPYEQYF. DNA of the CDR3: TGTGCCAGCAGCAGAGAGCGGGGGGAACTCTTACCCTACGAGCAGTACTTC.

The table lists this clone with many counts. The chain recombines TRBV21-1 with TRBJ2-5; the table assigns TRBD1, which was not confirmed against the DNA. TRBV21-1 is a recognized pseudogene. The CDR3 length is 14 residues. This CDR3 is CASSKRDSQETQYF. CDR3 bases: TGTGCCAGCAGCAAACGGGACAGCCAAGAGACCCAGTACTTC.

The chain is built from TRBV6-5 and TRBJ2-1; no clear D gene. V dropped 4 bases and J dropped 4 bases, with 11 bases sitting between them. Germline V gives CDR1 MNHEY, CDR2 SVGAGI. This CDR3 has 14 amino acids. The CDR3 sequence: CASSSTGIYNEQFF. The CDR3 nucleotides are TGTGCCAGCAGTTCGACGGGTATATACAATGAGCAGTTCTTC.

The genes are TRBV25-1 and TRBJ2-1; D gene ambiguous. The germline CDR1 and CDR2 sequences are MGHDK and SYGVNS. Trimming cost V 1 base and J 0 bases, with 13 bases left between them. CDR3 size: 17 residues. CDR3 loop: CASSESHYPSSYNEQFF. The CDR3 DNA reads TGTGCCAGCAGTGAATCCCACTATCCAAGCTCCTACAATGAGCAGTTCTTC.

This clone was found once. The chain uses TRBV6-5 and TRBJ2-1, with D perhaps matching TRBD2 (6 bases). Between the trimmed V and J ends, which lost 0 bases and 6 bases, there was a span of 9 bases. Germline assignment: CDR1 MNHEY and CDR2 SVGAGI. CDR3 length: 14 residues. For the CDR3, the DNA is TGTGCCAGCAGTTACTCCTCCGGGGGCAATGAGCAGTTCTTC. It translates to CASSYSSGGNEQFF.

This clone was found once. The chain joins TRBV30 to TRBJ1-4; no clear D gene. The germline gives CDR1 GTSNPN, CDR2 SVGIG (reference sequence). The CDR3 contains 12 residues. V was trimmed by 5 bases and J by 8 bases, leaving 12 bases between them. CDR3 residues: CAWARGSEKLFF. CDR3 sequence (DNA): TGTGCCTGGGCCCGAGGATCCGAAAAACTGTTTTTT.

The chain has TRBV20-1 and TRBJ1-3; perhaps TRBD1 as D (6 bases). From germline, CDR1 is DFQATT and CDR2 SNEGSKA (reference sequence). There are 15 residues in the CDR3. The ends were cut back, 3 bases at V and 0 bases at J, with 12 bases in the middle. This chain's CDR3 is CSASEQGVSGNTIYF. The DNA of the CDR3 is TGCAGTGCTAGTGAACAGGGCGTCTCTGGAAACACCATATATTTT.